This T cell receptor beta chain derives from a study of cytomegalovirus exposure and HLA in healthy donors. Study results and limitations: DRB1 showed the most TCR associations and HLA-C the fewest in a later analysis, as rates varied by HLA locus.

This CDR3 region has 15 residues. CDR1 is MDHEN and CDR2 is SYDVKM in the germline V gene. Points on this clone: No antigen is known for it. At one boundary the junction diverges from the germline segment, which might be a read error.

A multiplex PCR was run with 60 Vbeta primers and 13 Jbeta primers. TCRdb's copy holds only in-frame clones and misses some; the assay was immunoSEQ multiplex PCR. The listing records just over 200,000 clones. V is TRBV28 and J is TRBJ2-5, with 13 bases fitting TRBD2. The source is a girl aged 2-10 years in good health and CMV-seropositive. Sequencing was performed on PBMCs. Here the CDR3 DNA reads TGTGCCAGCAGTTTAGGCTCGGGGACTAGCGGGATTGGGGACTTC. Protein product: CASSLGSGTSGIGDF. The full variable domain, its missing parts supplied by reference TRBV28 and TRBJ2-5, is DVKVTQSSRYLVKRTGEKVFLECVQDMDHENMFWYRQDPGLGLRLIYFSYDVKMKEKGDIPEGYSVSREKKERFSLILESASTNQTSMYLCASSLGSGTSGIGDFGPGTRLLVL.